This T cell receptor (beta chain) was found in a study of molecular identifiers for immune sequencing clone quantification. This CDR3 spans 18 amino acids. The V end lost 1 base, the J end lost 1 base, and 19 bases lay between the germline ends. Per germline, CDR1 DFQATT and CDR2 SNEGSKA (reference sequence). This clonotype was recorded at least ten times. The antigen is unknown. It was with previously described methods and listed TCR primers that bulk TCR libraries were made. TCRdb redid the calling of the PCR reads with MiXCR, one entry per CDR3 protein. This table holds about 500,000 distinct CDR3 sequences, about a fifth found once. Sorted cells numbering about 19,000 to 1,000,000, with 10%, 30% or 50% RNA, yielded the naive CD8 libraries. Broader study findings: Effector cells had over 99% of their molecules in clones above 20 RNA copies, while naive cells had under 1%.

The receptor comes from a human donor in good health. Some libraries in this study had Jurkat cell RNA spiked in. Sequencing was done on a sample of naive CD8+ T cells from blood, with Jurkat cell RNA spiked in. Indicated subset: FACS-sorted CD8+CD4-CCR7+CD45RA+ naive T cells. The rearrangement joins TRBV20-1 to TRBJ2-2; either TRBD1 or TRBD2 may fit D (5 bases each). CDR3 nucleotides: TGCAGTGCTAGAGGGGGGAGATACGAAACGCGGAACACCGGGGAGCTGTTTTTT. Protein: CSARGGRYETRNTGELFF.